This T cell receptor (beta chain) was sequenced for a study of blood T cell repertoires in COVID-19. The CDR3 contains 12 residues. V gave up 3 bases and J gave up 7 bases, with 9 bases separating them. CDR1 is SGDLS, CDR2 YYNGEE, per germline. In the authors' methods: Nucleated cell counts were estimated from reference gene primer amplification. The method was immunoSEQ multiplex PCR; TCRdb's version includes in-frame clones alone and lacks a portion of them. That table furnishes V, J and clone size, whereas the DNA furnished D and trimming. The table includes some 320,000 clones, roughly 91% detected once. Categorization into cohorts depended on clinical history that participants reported. People in the exposed group encountered a COVID-19 case within 2 weeks before entering the study.

Sequencing used PBMCs or T cells enriched from blood (not recorded which). This chain connects TRBV9 to TRBJ2-3, with D perhaps matching TRBD1 (6 bases). This receptor was obtained from a woman aged 50 to 65 who had been exposed to COVID-19. CDR3 residues: CASSGDTHTQYF. CDR3 DNA: TGTGCCAGCAGCGGGGACACGCATACGCAGTATTTT.